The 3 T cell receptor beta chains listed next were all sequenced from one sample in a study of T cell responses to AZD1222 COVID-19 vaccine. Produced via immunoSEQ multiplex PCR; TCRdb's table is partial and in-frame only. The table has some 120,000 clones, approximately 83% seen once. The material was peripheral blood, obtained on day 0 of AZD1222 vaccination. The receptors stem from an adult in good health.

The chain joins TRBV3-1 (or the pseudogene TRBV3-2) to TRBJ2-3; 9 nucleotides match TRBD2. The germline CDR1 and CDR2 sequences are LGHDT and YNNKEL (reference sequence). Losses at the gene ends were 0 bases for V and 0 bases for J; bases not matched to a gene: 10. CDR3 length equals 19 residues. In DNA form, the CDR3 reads TGTGCCAGCAGCCAAGATGATAGCGGGGGCCCTCAGAGCACAGATACGCAGTATTTT. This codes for CASSQDDSGGPQSTDTQYF.

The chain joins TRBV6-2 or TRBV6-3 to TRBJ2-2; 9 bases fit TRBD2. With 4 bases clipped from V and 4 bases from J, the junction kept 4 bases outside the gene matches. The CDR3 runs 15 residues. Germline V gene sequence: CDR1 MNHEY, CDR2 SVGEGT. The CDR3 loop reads CASSSAGGGTGELFF. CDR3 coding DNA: TGTGCCAGCAGTTCGGCGGGGGGGGGCACCGGGGAGCTGTTTTTT.

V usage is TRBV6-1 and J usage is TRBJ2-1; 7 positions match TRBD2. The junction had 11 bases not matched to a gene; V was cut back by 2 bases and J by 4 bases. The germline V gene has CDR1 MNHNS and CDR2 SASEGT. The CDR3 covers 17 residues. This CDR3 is CASSEQAGTITYNEQFF. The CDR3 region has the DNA TGTGCCAGCAGTGAACAAGCGGGGACTATCACATACAATGAGCAGTTCTTC.